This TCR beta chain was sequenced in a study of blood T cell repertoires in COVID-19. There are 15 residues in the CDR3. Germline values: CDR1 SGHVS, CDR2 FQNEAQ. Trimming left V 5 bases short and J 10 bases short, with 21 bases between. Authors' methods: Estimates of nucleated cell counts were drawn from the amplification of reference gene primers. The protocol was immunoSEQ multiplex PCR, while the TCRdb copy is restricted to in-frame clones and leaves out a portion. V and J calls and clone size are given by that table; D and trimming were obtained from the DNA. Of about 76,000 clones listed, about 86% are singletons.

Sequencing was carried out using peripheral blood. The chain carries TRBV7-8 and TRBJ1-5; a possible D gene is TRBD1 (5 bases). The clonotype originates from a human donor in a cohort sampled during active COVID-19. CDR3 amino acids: CASSQFLGLIEPQHF. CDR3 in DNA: TGTGCCAGCAGCCAGTTTCTGGGGCTAATAGAACCCCAGCATTTT.